This T cell receptor (beta chain) was sequenced in a study of OX40 agonist ivuxolimab in advanced cancers. Study-wide results and caveats: Relative to CD4+, CD8+ T cells held more expanded clones on average.

The table came from immunoSEQ multiplex PCR; TCRdb's copy has only in-frame clones and leaves some out. The sample shows approximately 84,000 clones, 86% of them seen only once. Germline trimming cut 4 bases from V and 0 bases from J; bases unmatched to any gene: 4. Germline CDR1 reads SGHNT; CDR2 reads YYREEE (reference sequence). This CDR3 contains 15 residues. With regard to this clone: Its antigen is not identified.

The origin of this receptor is an adult with an advanced solid tumor such as melanoma, head and neck, liver or kidney cancer. Sequenced here: CD4+ or CD8+ T cells sorted from blood, sampled in a trial of the OX40 agonist ivuxolimab. The rearrangement joins TRBV5-4 to TRBJ1-1, with 9 bases aligning to TRBD1. The CDR3 spells CASSPRTGVNTEAFF. The DNA of the CDR3 is TGTGCCAGCAGCCCCCGGACAGGGGTGAACACTGAAGCTTTCTTT.